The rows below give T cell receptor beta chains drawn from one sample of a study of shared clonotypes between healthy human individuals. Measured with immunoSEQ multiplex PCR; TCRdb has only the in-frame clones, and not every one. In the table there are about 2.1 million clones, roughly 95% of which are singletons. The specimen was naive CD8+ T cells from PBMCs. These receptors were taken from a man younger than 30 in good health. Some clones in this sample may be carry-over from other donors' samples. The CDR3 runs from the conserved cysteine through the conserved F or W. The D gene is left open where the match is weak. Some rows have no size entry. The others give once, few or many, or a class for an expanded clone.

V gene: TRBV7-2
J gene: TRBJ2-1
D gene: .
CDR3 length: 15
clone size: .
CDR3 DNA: TGTGCCAGCAGCTTAGTGGAGAGCTCCTACAATGAGCAGTTCTTC
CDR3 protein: CASSLVESSYNEQFF

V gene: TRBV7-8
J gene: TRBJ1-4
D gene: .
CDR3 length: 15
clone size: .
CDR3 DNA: TGTGCCAGCAGCTTAGTCTGGACGGACGGCGAAAAACTGTTTTTT
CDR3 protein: CASSLVWTDGEKLFF

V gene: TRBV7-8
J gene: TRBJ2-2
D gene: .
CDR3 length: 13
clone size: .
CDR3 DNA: TGTGCCAGCAGCCTTAGGGCCACCGGGGAGCTGTTTTTT
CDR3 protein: CASSLRATGELFF

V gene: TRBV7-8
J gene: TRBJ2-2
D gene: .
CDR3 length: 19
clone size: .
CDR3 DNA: TGTGCCAGCAGCTTAGGTTTCCCTCTCCAAAAAGAGGGCACCGGGGAGCTGTTTTTT
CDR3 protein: CASSLGFPLQKEGTGELFF

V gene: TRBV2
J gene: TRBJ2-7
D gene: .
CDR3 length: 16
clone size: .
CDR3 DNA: TGTGCCAGCAGTGGACACTACAGGGATCCCGGCTACGAGCAGTACTTC
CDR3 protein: CASSGHYRDPGYEQYF

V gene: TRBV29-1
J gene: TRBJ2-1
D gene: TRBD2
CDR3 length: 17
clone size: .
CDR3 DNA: TGCAGCGTTGAAGGGCTAGCGGGAGGGCCGTCGTACAATGAGCAGTTCTTC
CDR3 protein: CSVEGLAGGPSYNEQFF

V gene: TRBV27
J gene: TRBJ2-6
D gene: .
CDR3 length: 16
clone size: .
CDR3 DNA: TGTGCCAGCACCCAAGGGCCAGGGTCTGGGGCCAACGTCCTGACTTTC
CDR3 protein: CASTQGPGSGANVLTF

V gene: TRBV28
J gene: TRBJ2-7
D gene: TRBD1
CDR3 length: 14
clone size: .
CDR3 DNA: TGTGCCAGCAGTTCGGACAGGGCAAGCCACGAGCAGTACTTC
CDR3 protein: CASSSDRASHEQYF

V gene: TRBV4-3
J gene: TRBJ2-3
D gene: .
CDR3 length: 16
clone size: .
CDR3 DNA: TGCGCCAGCAGCCAATCCCTAAGCGGTTGGACAGATACGCAGTATTTT
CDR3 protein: CASSQSLSGWTDTQYF

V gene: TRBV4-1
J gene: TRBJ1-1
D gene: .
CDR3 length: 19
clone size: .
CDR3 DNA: TGCGCCAGCAGCCAAGAACGGCGCCGTGACTTTACGATGAACACTGAAGCTTTCTTT
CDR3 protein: CASSQERRRDFTMNTEAFF

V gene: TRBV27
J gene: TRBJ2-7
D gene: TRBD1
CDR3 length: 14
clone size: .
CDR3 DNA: TGTGCCAGCAGTTTATCCGGGACAGGGGTCGAGCAGTACTTC
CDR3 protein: CASSLSGTGVEQYF

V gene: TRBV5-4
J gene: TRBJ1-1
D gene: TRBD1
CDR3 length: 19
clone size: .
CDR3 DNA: TGTGCCAGCAGGCCTTGGAAGAGTTGGACAGGGGTCGAGGACACTGAAGCTTTCTTT
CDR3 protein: CASRPWKSWTGVEDTEAFF

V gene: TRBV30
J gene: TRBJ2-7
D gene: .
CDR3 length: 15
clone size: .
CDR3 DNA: TGTGCCTGGAGTGTTTTCGGACCCGACCCCTACGAGCAGTACTTC
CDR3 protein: CAWSVFGPDPYEQYF

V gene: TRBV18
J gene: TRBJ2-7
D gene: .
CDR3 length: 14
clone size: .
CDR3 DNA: TGTGCCAGCTCACGGGCCCTGGATAGGGACGAGCAGTACTTC
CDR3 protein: CASSRALDRDEQYF

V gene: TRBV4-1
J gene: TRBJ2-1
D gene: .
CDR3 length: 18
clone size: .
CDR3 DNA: TGCGCCAGCAGCCAAGATAATGGTCTTTCGGTGGCCTACAATGAGCAGTTCTTC
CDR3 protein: CASSQDNGLSVAYNEQFF

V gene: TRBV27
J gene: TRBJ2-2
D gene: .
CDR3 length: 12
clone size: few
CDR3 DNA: TGTGCCAGCAGTTTAAGGGCTGGGGAGCTGTTTTTT
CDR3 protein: CASSLRAGELFF

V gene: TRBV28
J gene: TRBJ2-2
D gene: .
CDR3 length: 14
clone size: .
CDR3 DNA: TGTGCCAGCAGTCTCGGAGTTGACACCGGGGAGCTGTTTTTT
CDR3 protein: CASSLGVDTGELFF

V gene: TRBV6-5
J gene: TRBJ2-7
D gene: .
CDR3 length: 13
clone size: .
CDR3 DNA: TGTGCCAGCAGTTACTCAGAAGGCGAAGTAAGCTCCTTC
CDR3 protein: CASSYSEGEVSSF

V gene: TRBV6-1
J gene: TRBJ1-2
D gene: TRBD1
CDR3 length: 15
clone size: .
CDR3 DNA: TGTGCCAGCAGTGAGCAGGGGGCGCTCGGCTATGGCTACACCTTC
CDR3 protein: CASSEQGALGYGYTF

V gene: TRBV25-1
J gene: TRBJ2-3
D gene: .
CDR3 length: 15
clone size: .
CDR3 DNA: TGTGCCAGCAGTGAAACTAGCTGGAGCACAGATACGCAGTATTTT
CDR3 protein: CASSETSWSTDTQYF

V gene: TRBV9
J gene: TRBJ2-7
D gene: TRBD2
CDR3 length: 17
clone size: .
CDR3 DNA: TGTGCCAGCAGCGAGACTAGCGGGAGGGCCCTCGGCGTCGAGCAGTACTTC
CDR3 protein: CASSETSGRALGVEQYF

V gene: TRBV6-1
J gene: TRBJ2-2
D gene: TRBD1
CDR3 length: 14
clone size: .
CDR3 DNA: TGTGCCAGCATACCAGCAGGGGGTACCGGGGAGCTGTTTTTT
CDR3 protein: CASIPAGGTGELFF

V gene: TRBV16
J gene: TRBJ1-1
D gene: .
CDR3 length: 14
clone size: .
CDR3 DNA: TGTGCCAGCTCCCAGCGGGGGGTCAACACTGAAGCTTTCTTT
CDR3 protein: CASSQRGVNTEAFF

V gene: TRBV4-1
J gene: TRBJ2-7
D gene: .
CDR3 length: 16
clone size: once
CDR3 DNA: TGCGCCAGCAGCCAGGTAGGTGTCAGAGGGAGCTACGAGCAGTACTTC
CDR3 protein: CASSQVGVRGSYEQYF

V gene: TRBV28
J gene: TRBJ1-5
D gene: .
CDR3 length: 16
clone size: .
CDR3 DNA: TGTGCCAGCAGCTCCCCGATCGGGGGAAGCAATCAGCCCCAGCATTTT
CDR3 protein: CASSSPIGGSNQPQHF

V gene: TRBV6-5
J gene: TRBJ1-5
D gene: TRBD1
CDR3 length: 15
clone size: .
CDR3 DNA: TGTGCCAGCAGAAGCCGACAGGGCCGCAATCAGCCCCAGCATTTT
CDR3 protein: CASRSRQGRNQPQHF

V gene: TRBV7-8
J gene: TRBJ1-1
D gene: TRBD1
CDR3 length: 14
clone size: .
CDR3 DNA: TGTGCCAGCAGTGCGGACAGGGGGAACACTGAAGCTTTCTTT
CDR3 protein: CASSADRGNTEAFF

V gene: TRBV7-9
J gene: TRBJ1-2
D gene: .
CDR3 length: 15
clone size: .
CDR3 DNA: TGTGCCAGCAGCTTAGGGGCCGGGCCGGGATATGGCTACACCTTC
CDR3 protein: CASSLGAGPGYGYTF

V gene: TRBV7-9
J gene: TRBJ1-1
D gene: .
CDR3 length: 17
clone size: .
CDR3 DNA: TGTGCCAGCAGCTCCTCCCGCCCGGCAGGCCTCAACACTGAAGCTTTCTTT
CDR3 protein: CASSSSRPAGLNTEAFF

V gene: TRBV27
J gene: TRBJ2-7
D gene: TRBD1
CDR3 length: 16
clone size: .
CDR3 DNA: TGTGCCAGCAGAGGGCAGGGGGCTAGACCCTCCTACGAGCAGTACTTC
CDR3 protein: CASRGQGARPSYEQYF

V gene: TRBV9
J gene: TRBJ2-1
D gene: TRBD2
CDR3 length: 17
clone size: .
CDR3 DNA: TGTGCCAGCAGCGCTTGGTTTCCGGGACTAGCAACCGGTGAGCAGTTCTTC
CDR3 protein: CASSAWFPGLATGEQFF

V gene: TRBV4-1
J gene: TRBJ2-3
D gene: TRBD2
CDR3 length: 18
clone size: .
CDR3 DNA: TGCGCCAGCAGCCAAGTCCGGACTAGCGGGAGGAATGCAGATACGCAGTATTTT
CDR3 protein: CASSQVRTSGRNADTQYF

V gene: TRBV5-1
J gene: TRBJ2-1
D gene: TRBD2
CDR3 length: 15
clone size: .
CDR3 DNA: TGCGCCAGCGGTCTAGCGGGAGGGCCCTACAATGAGCAGTTCTTC
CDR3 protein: CASGLAGGPYNEQFF

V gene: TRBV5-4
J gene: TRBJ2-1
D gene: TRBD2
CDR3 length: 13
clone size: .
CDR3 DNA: TGTGCCAGCGCAGTCGGGGGGTACAATGAGCAGTTCTTC
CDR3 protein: CASAVGGYNEQFF

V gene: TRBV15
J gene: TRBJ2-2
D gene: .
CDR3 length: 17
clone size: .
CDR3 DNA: TGTGCCACCAGCAGAGATTGGTACGAAACCCTTCCCGGGGAGCTGTTTTTT
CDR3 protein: CATSRDWYETLPGELFF

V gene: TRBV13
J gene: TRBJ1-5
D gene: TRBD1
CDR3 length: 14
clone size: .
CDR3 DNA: TGTGCCAGCAGCACACAGGGGGCTGGTCAGCCCCAGCATTTT
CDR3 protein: CASSTQGAGQPQHF

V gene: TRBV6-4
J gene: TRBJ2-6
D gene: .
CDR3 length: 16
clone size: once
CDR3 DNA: TGTGCCAGCAGTAAGCAAGGGGGCTCTGGGGCCAACGTCCTGACTTTC
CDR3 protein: CASSKQGGSGANVLTF

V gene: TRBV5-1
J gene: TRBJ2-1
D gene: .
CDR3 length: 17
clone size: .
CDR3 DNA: TGCGCCAGCAGCTTGGGGGCCCAACAGGGCGTCTACAATGAGCAGTTCTTC
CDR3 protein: CASSLGAQQGVYNEQFF

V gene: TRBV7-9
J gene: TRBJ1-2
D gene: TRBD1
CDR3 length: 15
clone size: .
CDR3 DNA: TGTGCCAGCAGCTTAGGACAGGGGGCTAACTATGGCTACACCTTC
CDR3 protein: CASSLGQGANYGYTF

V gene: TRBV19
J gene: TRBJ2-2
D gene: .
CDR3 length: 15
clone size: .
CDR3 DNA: TGTGCCAGTAGTATAACTCGGGCTGCCACCGGGGAGCTGTTTTTT
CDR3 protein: CASSITRAATGELFF

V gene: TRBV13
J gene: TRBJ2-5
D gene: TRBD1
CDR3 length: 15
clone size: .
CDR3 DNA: TGTGCCAGCAGCTTAACAGGACAGGGCCAAGAGACCCAGTACTTC
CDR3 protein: CASSLTGQGQETQYF

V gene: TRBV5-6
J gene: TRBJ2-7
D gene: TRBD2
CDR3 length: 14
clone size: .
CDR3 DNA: TGTGCCAGCAGCTTGGTGACTAGCAGACACGAGCAGTACTTC
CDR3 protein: CASSLVTSRHEQYF

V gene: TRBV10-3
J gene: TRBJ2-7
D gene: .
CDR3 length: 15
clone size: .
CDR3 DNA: TGTGCCATCAGTGGGGATCAACAGGTCCCCTACGAGCAGTACTTC
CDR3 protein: CAISGDQQVPYEQYF

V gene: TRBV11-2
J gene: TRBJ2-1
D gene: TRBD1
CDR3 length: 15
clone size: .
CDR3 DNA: TGTGCCAGCAGCCACCGACAGGGGATAGGCAATGAGCAGTTCTTC
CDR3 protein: CASSHRQGIGNEQFF

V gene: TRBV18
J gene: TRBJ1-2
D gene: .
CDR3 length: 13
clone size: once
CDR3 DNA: TGTGCCAGCTCGGCCGGCAGGGTGCATGGCTACACCTTC
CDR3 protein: CASSAGRVHGYTF

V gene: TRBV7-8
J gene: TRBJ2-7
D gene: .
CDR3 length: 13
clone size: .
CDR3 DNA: TGTGCCAGCAGCTTACCTCCTAAGGGCGAGCAGTACTTC
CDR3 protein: CASSLPPKGEQYF

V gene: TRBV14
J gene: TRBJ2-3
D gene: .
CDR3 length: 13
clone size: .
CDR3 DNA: TGTGCCAGCAGCCGATGGGACACAGATACGCAGTATTTT
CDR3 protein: CASSRWDTDTQYF

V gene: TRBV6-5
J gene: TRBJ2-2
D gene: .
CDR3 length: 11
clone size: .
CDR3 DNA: TGTGCCAGCCGGACGCTCGGGGAGCTGTTTTTT
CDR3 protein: CASRTLGELFF

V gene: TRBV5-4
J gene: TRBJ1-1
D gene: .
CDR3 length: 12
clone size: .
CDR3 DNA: TGTGCCAGCAGCTTACCAGGGGTATCGGCTTTCTTT
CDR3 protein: CASSLPGVSAFF

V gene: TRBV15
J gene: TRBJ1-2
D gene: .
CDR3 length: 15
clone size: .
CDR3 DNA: TGTGCCACCAAGGGTCTGACACCCTGGGGCTATGGCTACACCTTC
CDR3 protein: CATKGLTPWGYGYTF

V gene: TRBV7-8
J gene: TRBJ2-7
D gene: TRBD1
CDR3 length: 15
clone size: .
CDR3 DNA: TGTGCCAGCAGCTTAGGGTGGGACAGTTCCTACGAGCAGTACTTC
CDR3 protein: CASSLGWDSSYEQYF

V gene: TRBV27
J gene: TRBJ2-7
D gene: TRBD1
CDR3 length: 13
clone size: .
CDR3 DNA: TGTGCCAGCAGTTTAGGGACAGGCTACGAGCAGTACTTC
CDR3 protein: CASSLGTGYEQYF

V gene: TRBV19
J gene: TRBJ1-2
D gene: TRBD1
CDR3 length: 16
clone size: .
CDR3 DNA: TGTGCCAGTAGCGGCAATACAGGGGGACGCCTTTATGGCTACACCTTC
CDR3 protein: CASSGNTGGRLYGYTF

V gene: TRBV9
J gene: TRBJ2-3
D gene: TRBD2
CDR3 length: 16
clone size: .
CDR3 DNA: TGTGCCAGCAGCGACATAGGGACTAGCCGGTTAGATACGCAGTATTTT
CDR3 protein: CASSDIGTSRLDTQYF

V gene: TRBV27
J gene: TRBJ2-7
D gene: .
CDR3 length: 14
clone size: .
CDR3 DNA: TGTGCCAGCAGTTTTGGGGGGACGCCCTACGAGCAGTACTTC
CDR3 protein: CASSFGGTPYEQYF

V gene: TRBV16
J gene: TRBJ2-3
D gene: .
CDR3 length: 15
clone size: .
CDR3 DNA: TGTGCCAGCAGCCAATGGCAGGACTACACAGATACGCAGTATTTT
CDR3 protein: CASSQWQDYTDTQYF

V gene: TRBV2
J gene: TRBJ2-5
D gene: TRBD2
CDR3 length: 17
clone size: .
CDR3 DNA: TGTGCCAGCAGTGATCCCCTTCCTCGGGCGGGAGAAGAGACCCAGTACTTC
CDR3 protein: CASSDPLPRAGEETQYF

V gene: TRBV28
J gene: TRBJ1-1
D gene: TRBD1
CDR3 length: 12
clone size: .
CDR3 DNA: TGTGCCAGCAGAAAAAGGGGGCCCGAAGCTTTCTTT
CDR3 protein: CASRKRGPEAFF

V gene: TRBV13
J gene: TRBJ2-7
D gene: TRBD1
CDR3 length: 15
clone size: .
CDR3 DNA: TGTGCCAGCAGCTTCCGGGACAGGGGTGAGGACGAGCAGTACTTC
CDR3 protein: CASSFRDRGEDEQYF

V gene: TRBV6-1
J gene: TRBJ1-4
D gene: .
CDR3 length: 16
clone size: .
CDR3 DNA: TGTGCCAGCAGTGAACCCCGACACCCAACTAATGAAAAACTGTTTTTT
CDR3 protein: CASSEPRHPTNEKLFF